Listed below are T cell receptor beta chains from one sample, sequenced in a study of cytomegalovirus exposure and HLA in healthy donors. TCRdb keeps only in-frame clones here, not all; method: immunoSEQ multiplex PCR. The table has roughly 200,000 clones, more than 75% seen once. Material for sequencing was PBMCs. The receptors stem from a young man in good health and CMV-seropositive. CDR3s leave out the opening cysteine and the closing phenylalanine or tryptophan. Clone size is given for some rows only: seen once, a few or many times, or a class if the clone is expanded.

j_gene: TRBJ1-5; abundance: .; v_gene: TRBV6-1; CDR3aa: ASSERGSNQPQH
j_gene: TRBJ2-7; abundance: .; v_gene: TRBV7-2; CDR3aa: ASSLAHDRVRYEQY
j_gene: TRBJ2-7; abundance: .; v_gene: TRBV6-4; CDR3aa: ASKGLTEYHEQY
j_gene: TRBJ1-1; abundance: .; v_gene: TRBV10-2; CDR3aa: ASSDPEGAYGEAF
j_gene: TRBJ2-7; abundance: once; v_gene: TRBV27; CDR3aa: ASSSKPSTGAYYEQY
j_gene: TRBJ1-2; abundance: .; v_gene: TRBV27; CDR3aa: ASSQGGPTNYGYT
j_gene: TRBJ1-5; abundance: .; v_gene: TRBV7-8; CDR3aa: ASSLAQDGLDSNQPQH
j_gene: TRBJ2-1; abundance: .; v_gene: TRBV6-6; CDR3aa: ATGGAYNEQF
j_gene: TRBJ2-7; abundance: .; v_gene: TRBV19; CDR3aa: ASSHGWLADSYEQY
j_gene: TRBJ1-1; abundance: .; v_gene: TRBV5-8; CDR3aa: ASSLWGGDDTEAF
j_gene: TRBJ2-6; abundance: .; v_gene: TRBV7-9; CDR3aa: ASSGPRTGLSGANVLT
j_gene: TRBJ2-7; abundance: .; v_gene: TRBV2; CDR3aa: ASSDPGTSGNEQY
j_gene: TRBJ2-5; abundance: .; v_gene: TRBV4-1; CDR3aa: ASSHGAGGRETQY
j_gene: TRBJ1-3; abundance: .; v_gene: TRBV11-2; CDR3aa: ASSPGGNTIY
j_gene: TRBJ2-7; abundance: .; v_gene: TRBV11-2; CDR3aa: ASSLFVGSHEQY
j_gene: TRBJ1-2; abundance: .; v_gene: TRBV30; CDR3aa: AWTTGGYGYT